This T cell receptor beta chain stems from a study of blood T cell repertoires in COVID-19. Overall study context: Italy, Spain and the United States were the sources of the convalescent and acute COVID-19 samples. Sources were T cells, B-cell-depleted T cells, or PBMCs; the material itself was cDNA or gDNA.

The Seattle patients, enrolled during active infection, were followed longitudinally. Trimming left V 0 bases short and J 4 bases short, with 11 bases between. This CDR3 is 16 amino acids long. Per germline, CDR1 SGHRS and CDR2 YFSETQ. Methods used by the authors: Amplification with reference gene primers provided the estimates of nucleated cell counts. TCRdb's table, derived via immunoSEQ multiplex PCR, lists solely in-frame clones and lacks some. That table gives V, J and clone size, and the DNA gave D and trimming. The table has nearly 200,000 clones, about 85% seen once. The sequence was obtained from a man between 60 and 75 years old with COVID-19, enrolled during active disease. The sequenced sample consisted of peripheral blood. J is TRBJ2-6 and V is TRBV5-1, with D possibly TRBD2 on 5 matching bases. CDR3 nucleotides: TGCGCCAGCAGCTTGGAGCGGCAGCCAGGGGCCAACGTCCTGACTTTC. Amino acids: CASSLERQPGANVLTF.